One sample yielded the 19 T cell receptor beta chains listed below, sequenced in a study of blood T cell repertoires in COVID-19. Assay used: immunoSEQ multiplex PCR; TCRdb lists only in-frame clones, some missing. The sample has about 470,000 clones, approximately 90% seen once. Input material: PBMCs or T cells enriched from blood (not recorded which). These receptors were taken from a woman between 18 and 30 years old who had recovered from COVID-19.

The CDR3 DNA follows: TGCGCCAGCAGCCAAGATTCTGCGGGGGGGCTGACAGATACGCAGTATTTT. This sequence encodes CASSQDSAGGLTDTQYF. The V and J genes are TRBV4-1 and TRBJ2-3, with 9 bases matching TRBD2. V trimming: 0 bases; J trimming: 3 bases; junction bases outside the gene matches: 7. The CDR3 has 17 amino acids. From germline, CDR1 is MGHRA and CDR2 YSYEKL.

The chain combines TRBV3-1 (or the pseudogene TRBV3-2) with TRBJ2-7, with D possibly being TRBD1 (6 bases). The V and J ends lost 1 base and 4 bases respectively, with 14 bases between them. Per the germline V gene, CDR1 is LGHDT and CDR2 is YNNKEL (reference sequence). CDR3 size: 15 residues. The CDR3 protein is CASSQAHGGGYEQYF. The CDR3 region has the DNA TGTGCCAGCAGCCAAGCGCATGGGGGCGGGTACGAGCAGTACTTC.

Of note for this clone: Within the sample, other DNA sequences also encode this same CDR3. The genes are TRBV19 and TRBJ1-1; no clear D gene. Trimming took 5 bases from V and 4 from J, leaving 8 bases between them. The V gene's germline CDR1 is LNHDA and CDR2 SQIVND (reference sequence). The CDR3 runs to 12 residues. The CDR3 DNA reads TGTGCCAGTAGTCCCGCGGGCACTGAAGCTTTCTTT. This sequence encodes CASSPAGTEAFF.

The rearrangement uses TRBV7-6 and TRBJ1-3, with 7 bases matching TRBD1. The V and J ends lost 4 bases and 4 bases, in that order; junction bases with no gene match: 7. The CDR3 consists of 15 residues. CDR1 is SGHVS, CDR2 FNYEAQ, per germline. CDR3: CASSSSGTAGNTIYF. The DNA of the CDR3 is TGTGCCAGCAGCTCATCCGGGACAGCCGGAAACACCATATATTTT. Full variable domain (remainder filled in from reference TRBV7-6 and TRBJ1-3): GAGVSQSPRYKVTKRGQDVALRCDPISGHVSLYWYRQALGQGPEFLTYFNYEAQQDKSGLPNDRFSAERPEGSISTLTIQRTEQRDSAMYRCASSSSGTAGNTIYFGEGSWLTVV.

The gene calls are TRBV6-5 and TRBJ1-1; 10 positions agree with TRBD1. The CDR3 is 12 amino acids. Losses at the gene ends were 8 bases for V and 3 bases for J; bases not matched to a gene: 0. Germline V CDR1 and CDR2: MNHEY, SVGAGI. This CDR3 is CASGQGDTEAFF. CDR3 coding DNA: TGTGCCAGCGGACAGGGGGACACTGAAGCTTTCTTT.

CDR3 in amino acids: CASSVTQGNEKLFF. The CDR3 DNA reads TGCGCCAGCAGCGTGACACAGGGGAATGAAAAACTGTTTTTT. The V gene is TRBV5-1, the J gene TRBJ1-4, with 7 bases lining up with TRBD1. CDR3 size: 14 residues. Germline trimming cut 4 bases from V and 5 bases from J; bases unmatched to any gene: 5. The V gene's germline CDR1 is SGHRS and CDR2 YFSETQ.

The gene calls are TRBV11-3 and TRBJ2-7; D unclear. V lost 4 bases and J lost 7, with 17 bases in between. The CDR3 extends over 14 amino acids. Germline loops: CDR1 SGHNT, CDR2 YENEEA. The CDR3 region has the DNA TGTGCCAGCAGCTCCACACCTAGACCCCTGGAGCAGTACTTC. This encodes CASSSTPRPLEQYF.

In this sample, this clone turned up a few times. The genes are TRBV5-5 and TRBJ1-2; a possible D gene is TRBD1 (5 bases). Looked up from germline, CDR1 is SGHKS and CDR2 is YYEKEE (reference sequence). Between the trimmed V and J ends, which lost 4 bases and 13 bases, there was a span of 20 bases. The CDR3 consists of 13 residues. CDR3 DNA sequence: TGTGCCAGCAGCGGCCTGATAGTAGGGGTCTCCACCTTC. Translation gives CASSGLIVGVSTF.

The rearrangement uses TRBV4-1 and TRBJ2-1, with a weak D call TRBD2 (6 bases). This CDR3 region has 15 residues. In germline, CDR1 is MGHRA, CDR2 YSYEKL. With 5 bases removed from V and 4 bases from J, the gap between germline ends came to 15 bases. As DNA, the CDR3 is TGCGCCAGCAGCAGTTTGACTAGTTCTTACAATGAGCAGTTCTTC. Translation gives CASSSLTSSYNEQFF.

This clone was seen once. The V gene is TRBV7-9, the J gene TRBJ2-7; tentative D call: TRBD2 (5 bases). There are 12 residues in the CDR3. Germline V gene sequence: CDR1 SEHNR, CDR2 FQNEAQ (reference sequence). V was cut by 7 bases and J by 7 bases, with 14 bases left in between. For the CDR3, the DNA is TGTGCCAGCAACTCCCGGGATGGGGAGCAGTACTTC. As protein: CASNSRDGEQYF.

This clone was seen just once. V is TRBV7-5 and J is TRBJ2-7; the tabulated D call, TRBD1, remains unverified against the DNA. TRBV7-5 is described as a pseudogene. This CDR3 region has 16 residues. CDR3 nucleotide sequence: TGTGCCAGAAGCTCCGGGGCCCAGGGGTGTTCCTACGAGCAGTACTTC. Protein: CARSSGAQGCSYEQYF.

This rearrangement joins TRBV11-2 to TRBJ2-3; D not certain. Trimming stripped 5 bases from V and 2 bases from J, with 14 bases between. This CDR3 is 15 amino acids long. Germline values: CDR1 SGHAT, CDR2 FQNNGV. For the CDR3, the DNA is TGTGCCAGCAGCCGGAGTAGGTGGTCCACAGATACGCAGTATTTT. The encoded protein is CASSRSRWSTDTQYF.

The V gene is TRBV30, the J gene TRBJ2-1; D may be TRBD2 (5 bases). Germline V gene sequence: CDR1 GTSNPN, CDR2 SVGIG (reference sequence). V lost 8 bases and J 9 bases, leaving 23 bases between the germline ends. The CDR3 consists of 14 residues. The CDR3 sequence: CAGGRGLALGEQFF. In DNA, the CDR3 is TGTGCCGGAGGCCGCGGGCTAGCCCTCGGTGAGCAGTTCTTC.

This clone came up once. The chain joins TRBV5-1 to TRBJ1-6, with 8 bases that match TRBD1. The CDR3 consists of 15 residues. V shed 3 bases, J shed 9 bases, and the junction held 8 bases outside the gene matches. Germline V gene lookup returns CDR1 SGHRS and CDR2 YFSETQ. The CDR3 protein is CASSYDRGSSSPLHF. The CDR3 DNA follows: TGCGCCAGCAGCTATGACAGGGGATCGAGTTCACCCCTCCACTTT.

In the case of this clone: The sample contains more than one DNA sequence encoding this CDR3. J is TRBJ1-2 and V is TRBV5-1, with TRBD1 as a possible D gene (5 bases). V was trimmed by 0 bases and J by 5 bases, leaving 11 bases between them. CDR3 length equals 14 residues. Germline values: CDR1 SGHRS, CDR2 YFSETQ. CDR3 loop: CASSLVTGDYGYTF. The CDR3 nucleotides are TGCGCCAGCAGCTTGGTAACAGGCGATTATGGCTACACCTTC.

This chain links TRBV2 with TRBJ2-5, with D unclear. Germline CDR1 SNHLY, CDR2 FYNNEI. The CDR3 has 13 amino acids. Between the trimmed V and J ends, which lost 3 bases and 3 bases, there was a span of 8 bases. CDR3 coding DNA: TGTGCCAGCAGTGAGGGCAGAAAAGAGACCCAGTACTTC. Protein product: CASSEGRKETQYF.

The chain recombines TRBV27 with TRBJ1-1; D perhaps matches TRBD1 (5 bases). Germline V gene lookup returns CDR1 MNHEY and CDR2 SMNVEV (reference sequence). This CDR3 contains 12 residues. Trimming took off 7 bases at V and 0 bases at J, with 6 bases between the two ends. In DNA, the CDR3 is TGTGCCAGCAAGGGGTTGAACACTGAAGCTTTCTTT. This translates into CASKGLNTEAFF.

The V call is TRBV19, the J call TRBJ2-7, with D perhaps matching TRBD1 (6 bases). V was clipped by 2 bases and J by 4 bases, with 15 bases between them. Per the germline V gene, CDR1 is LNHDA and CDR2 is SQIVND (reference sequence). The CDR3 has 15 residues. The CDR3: CASSISTGLMYEQYF. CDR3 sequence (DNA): TGTGCCAGTAGTATATCCACAGGGCTGATGTACGAGCAGTACTTC. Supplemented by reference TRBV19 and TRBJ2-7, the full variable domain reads DGGITQSPKYLFRKEGQNVTLSCEQNLNHDAMYWYRQDPGQGLRLIYYSQIVNDFQKGDIAEGYSVSREKKESFPLTVTSAQKNPTAFYLCASSISTGLMYEQYFGPGTRLTVT.

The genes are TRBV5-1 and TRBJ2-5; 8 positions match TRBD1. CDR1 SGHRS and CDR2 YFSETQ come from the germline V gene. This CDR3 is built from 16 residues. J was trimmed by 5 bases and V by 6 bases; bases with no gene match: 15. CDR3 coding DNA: TGCGCCAGCACCATTCGACCTTGGACAGGGTCGGAGACCCAGTACTTC. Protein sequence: CASTIRPWTGSETQYF.